This entry features one TCR beta chain sequence. The sample is drawn from a study of blood T cell repertoires in COVID-19. Study context: Donors in the United States, Italy and Spain gave samples during acute or convalescent COVID-19. PBMCs, B-cell-depleted T cells, or T cells were the source of the cDNA or gDNA that made up the material.

The V and J ends lost 5 bases and 3 bases respectively, with 14 bases between them. The CDR3 has 14 residues. From germline, CDR1 is SGHAT and CDR2 FQNNGV. Original data processing: For nucleated cells, counts were estimated from reference gene primer amplification. Using immunoSEQ multiplex PCR, the repertoire was profiled, and TCRdb retains in-frame clones only, with some absent. V and J calls plus clone size are reproduced from that table; the DNA served to infer D and trimming. The data contain roughly 57,000 clones, 80% to 90% of them singletons. The sequencing input was peripheral blood. The chain carries TRBV11-2 and TRBJ2-7; D ambiguous. The TCR originated in a man aged 60 to 69 with active or convalescent COVID-19. CDR3 sequence (DNA): TGTGCCAGCAGCCCCATACGGGTCCGCTACGAGCAGTACTTC. Residues: CASSPIRVRYEQYF.